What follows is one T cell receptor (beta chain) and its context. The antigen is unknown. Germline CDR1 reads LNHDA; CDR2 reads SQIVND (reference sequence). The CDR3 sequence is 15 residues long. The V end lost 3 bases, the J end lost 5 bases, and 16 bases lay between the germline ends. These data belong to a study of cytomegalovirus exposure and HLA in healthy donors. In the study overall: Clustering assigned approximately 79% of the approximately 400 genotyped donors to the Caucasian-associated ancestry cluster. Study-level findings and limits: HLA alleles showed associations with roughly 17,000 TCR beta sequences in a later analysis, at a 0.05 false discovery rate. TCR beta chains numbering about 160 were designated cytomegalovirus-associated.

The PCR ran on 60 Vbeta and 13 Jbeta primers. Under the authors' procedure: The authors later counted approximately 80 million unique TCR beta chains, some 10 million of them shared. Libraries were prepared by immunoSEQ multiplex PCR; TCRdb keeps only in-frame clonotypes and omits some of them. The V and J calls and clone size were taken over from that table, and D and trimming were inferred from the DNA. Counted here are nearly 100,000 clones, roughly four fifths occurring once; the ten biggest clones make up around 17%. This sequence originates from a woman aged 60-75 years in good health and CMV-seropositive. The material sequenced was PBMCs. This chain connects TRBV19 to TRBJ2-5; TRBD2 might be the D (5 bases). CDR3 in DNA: TGTGCCAGTAGTATTTGGGTTACACAGCGGGAGACCCAGTACTTC. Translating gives CASSIWVTQRETQYF.